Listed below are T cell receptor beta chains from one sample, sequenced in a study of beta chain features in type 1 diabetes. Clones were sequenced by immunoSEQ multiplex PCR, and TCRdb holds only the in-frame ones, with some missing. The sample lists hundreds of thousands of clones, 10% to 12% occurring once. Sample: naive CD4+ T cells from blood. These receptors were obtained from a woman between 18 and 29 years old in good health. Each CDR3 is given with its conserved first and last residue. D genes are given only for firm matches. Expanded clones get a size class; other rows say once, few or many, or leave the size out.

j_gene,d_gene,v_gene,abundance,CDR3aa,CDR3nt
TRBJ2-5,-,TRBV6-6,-,CASSYQTVKETQYF,TGTGCCAGCAGTTATCAGACAGTCAAAGAGACCCAGTACTTC
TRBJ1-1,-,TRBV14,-,CASRPQGGTEAFF,TGTGCCAGCAGGCCGCAGGGAGGCACTGAAGCTTTCTTT
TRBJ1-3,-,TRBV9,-,CASSVGQASGNTIYF,TGTGCCAGCAGCGTAGGACAGGCCTCTGGAAACACCATATATTTT
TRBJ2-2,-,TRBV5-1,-,CASSPTAGNTGELFF,TGCGCCAGCAGTCCTACTGCAGGGAACACCGGGGAGCTGTTTTTT
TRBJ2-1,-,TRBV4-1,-,CASSQAGSNEQFF,TGCGCCAGCAGCCAAGCGGGTTCCAATGAGCAGTTCTTC
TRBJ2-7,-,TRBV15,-,CATSRGPYEQYF,TGTGCCACCAGCAGAGGCCCCTACGAGCAGTACTTC
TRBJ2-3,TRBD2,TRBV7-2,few,CASSSRTSGGPDTQYF,TGTGCCAGCAGCTCACGGACTAGCGGGGGCCCGGATACGCAGTATTTT
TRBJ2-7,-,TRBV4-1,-,CASSQDRPGKGEQYF,TGCGCCAGCAGCCAAGATAGGCCTGGGAAGGGCGAGCAGTACTTC
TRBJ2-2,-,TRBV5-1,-,CASSRNRNTGELFF,TGCGCCAGCAGCCGAAACCGTAATACCGGGGAGCTGTTTTTT
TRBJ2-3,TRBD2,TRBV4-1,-,CASSQDRGGKDTQYF,TGCGCCAGCAGCCAAGATCGGGGGGGTAAAGATACGCAGTATTTT
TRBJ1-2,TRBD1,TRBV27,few,CASSPIQGASGYTF,TGTGCCAGCAGTCCCATACAGGGGGCGAGTGGCTACACCTTC
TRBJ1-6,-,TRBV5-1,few,CASSLGSGSQNSPLHF,TGCGCCAGCAGCTTGGGGTCGGGTTCTCAAAATTCACCCCTCCACTTT
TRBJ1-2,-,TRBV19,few,CASTHVPLRSEGYTF,TGTGCCAGTACCCACGTTCCACTAAGGTCTGAGGGCTACACCTTC
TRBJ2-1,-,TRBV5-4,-,CASSLGRSSYNEQFF,TGTGCCAGCAGCTTGGGCAGGAGCTCCTACAATGAGCAGTTCTTC
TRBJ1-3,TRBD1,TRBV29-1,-,CSARGGQGMSGNTIYF,TGCAGCGCTCGGGGAGGACAGGGGATGTCTGGAAACACCATATATTTT
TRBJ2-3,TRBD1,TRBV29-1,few,CSVKTGRADTQYF,TGCAGCGTCAAGACAGGGCGGGCAGATACGCAGTATTTT
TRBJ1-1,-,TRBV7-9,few,CASSLIQMNTEAFF,TGTGCCAGCAGCTTAATACAGATGAACACTGAAGCTTTCTTT
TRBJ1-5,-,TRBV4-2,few,CASSQDGGSSNQPQHF,TGTGCCAGCAGCCAAGATGGGGGCTCGAGCAATCAGCCCCAGCATTTT
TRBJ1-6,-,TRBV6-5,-,CASSYVEGNSPLHF,TGTGCCAGCAGTTACGTGGAGGGAAATTCACCCCTCCACTTT
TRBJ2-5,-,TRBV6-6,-,CASATVGETQYF,TGTGCCAGCGCGACGGTCGGGGAGACCCAGTACTTC
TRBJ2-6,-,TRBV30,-,CACQALDSGANVLTF,TGTGCCTGCCAGGCATTAGACTCTGGGGCCAACGTCCTGACTTTC
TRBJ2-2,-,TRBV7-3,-,CASSVVRTSNTGELFF,TGTGCCAGCAGCGTGGTCAGGACATCTAACACCGGGGAGCTGTTTTTT
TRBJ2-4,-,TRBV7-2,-,CASSPSRDNKNIQYF,TGTGCCAGCAGCCCATCGCGAGACAACAAAAACATTCAGTACTTC
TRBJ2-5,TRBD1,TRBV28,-,CASSTPGQGNSQYF,TGTGCCAGCAGTACACCGGGACAGGGGAACTCCCAGTACTTC
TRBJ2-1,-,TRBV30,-,CAFAGRGRIYNEQFF,TGTGCCTTTGCCGGGAGGGGGCGAATCTACAATGAGCAGTTCTTC
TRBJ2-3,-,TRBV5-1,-,CASSLEMTLATDTQYF,TGCGCCAGCAGCTTGGAAATGACATTGGCCACAGATACGCAGTATTTT
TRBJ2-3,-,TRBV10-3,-,CAISGNGYSSTDTQYF,TGTGCCATCAGTGGCAATGGTTATTCTAGCACAGATACGCAGTATTTT
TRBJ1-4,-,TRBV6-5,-,CASTSTQGSVEKLFF,TGTGCCAGCACCTCCACCCAGGGATCGGTTGAAAAACTGTTTTTT
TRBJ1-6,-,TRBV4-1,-,CASSQDPNSPLHF,TGCGCCAGCAGCCAAGATCCGAATTCACCCCTCCACTTT
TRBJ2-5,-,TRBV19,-,CASMRLGQETQYF,TGTGCCAGTATGAGGTTAGGCCAAGAGACCCAGTACTTC
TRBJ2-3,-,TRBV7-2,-,CASSLTRGDTQYF,TGTGCCAGCAGCTTAACACGGGGAGATACGCAGTATTTT
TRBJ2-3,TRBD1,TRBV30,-,CAWDRGHFTDTQYF,TGTGCCTGGGACAGGGGGCACTTCACAGATACGCAGTATTTT
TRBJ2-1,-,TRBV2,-,CASRSGLVPYNEQFF,TGTGCCAGCCGATCGGGGCTTGTTCCATACAATGAGCAGTTCTTC